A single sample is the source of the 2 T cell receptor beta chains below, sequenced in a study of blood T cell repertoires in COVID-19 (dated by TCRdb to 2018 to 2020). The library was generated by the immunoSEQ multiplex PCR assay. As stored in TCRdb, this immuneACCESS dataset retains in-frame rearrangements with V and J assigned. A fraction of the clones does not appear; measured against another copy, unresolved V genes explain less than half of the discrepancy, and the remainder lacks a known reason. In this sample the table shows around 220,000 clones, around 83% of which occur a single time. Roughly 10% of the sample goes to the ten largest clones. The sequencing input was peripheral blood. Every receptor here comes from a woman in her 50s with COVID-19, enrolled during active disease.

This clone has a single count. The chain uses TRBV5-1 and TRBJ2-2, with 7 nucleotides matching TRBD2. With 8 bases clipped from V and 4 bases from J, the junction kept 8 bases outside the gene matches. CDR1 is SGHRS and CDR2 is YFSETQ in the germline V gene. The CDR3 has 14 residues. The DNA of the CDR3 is TGCGCCAGTCGAGAGACTAGCAGCACCGGGGAGCTGTTTTTT. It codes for CASRETSSTGELFF. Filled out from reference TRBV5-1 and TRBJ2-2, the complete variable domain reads KAGVTQTPRYLIKTRGQQVTLSCSPISGHRSVSWYQQTPGQGLQFLFEYFSETQRNKGNFPGRFSGRQFSNSRSEMNVSTLELGDSALYLCASRETSSTGELFFGEGSRLTVL.

CDR3 nucleotides: TGTGCCACCCGAGAGAACACTGAAGCTTTCTTT. It codes for CATRENTEAFF. J is TRBJ1-1 and V is TRBV25-1; D is unresolved. Germline CDR1 is MGHDK and CDR2 is SYGVNS. Trimming removed 10 bases from V and 1 base from J, with 7 bases in between. The CDR3 covers 11 residues.